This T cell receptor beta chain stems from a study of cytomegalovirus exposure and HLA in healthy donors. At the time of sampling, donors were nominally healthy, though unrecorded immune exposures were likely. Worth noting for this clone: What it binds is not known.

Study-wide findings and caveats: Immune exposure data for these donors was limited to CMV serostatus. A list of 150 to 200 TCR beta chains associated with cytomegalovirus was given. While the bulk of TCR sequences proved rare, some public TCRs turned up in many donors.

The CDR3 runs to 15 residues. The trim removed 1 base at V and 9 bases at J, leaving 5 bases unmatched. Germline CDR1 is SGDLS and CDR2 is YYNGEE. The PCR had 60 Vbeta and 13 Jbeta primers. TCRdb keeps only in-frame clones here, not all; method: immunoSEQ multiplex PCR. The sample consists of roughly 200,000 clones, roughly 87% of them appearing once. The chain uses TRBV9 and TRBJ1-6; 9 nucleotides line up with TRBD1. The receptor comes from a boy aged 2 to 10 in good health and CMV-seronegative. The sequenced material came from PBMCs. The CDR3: CASSVSGQGFSPLHF. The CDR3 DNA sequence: TGTGCCAGCAGCGTATCGGGACAGGGTTTTTCACCCCTCCACTTT.